Below, one T cell receptor (beta chain) is given with its context. This record belongs to a study of blood T cell repertoires in COVID-19. Background on the study: Samples came from the United States, Italy and Spain, spanning acute and convalescent COVID-19. T cells, B-cell-depleted T cells, or PBMCs supplied cDNA or gDNA.

In the original workflow: Reference gene primer amplification gave nucleated cell count estimates. Assay used: immunoSEQ multiplex PCR; TCRdb lists only in-frame clones, some missing. V and J calls and clone size come straight from that table; D and trimming were deduced from the DNA. The sample includes tens of thousands of clones, roughly 88% of them seen just once. The sequenced sample was peripheral blood. The receptor was isolated from an elderly man with acute or convalescent COVID-19.

The DNA of the CDR3 is TGTGCCAGCAGTTCCCTGGACAGGAACACTGAAGCTTTCTTT. This gives the protein CASSSLDRNTEAFF. The chain uses TRBV6-5 and TRBJ1-1, with D possibly TRBD1 on 6 matching bases. This CDR3 spans 14 amino acids. CDR1 MNHEY and CDR2 SVGAGI come from the germline V gene. The V gene lost 4 bases and the J gene lost 1 base, with 10 bases spanning the gap.